This T cell receptor (beta chain) was identified during a study of beta chain features in type 1 diabetes. Study at large: Patients and healthy donors were similar in age, gender and cell yields. General observations from the study: Any HLA effect on TCRB rearrangement was left unresolved by small sub-analyses. Patients and controls would share equally any PCR tilt toward shorter templates. TCRB CDR3s from Type 1 diabetes patients were moderately but significantly shorter in all four CD4+ subsets.

A few counts support this clone. The antigen remains unidentified. Looked up from germline, CDR1 is SGDLS and CDR2 is YYNGEE. With 4 bases removed from V and 1 base from J, the gap between germline ends came to 15 bases. CDR3 length: 16 amino acids. The isolated RNA, all of it, was reverse transcribed, so expressed TCRB transcripts were what got sequenced. The assay was immunoSEQ multiplex PCR, and TCRdb's table has in-frame clones only and misses some. The sample holds hundreds of thousands of clones; roughly 10% are singletons and the top ten take 0.046%. This clonotype was obtained from a woman under 30 in good health. Specimen: naive CD4+ T cells from blood. This chain uses TRBV9 with TRBJ2-4; tentative D call: TRBD1 (6 bases). The CDR3 region has the DNA TGTGCCAGCAGCCCCGACAGGATATTGGCCAAAAACATTCAGTACTTC. It codes for CASSPDRILAKNIQYF.